A selection of T cell receptor beta chains follows, all from one sample in a study of T cell repertoires in cytomegalovirus infection. Each CDR3 protein gets one entry after TCRdb re-called the reads with MiXCR. Among about 220,000 distinct CDR3 sequences listed, roughly 34% were seen once. No cognate antigen is known for these TCRs. The specimen was CD8+ T cells from cultured PBMCs, collected from culture after CMV antigen stimulation. The receptors shown here come from a human donor in good health (CMV status not recorded). Some clones in this sample may be carry-over from other donors' samples. CDR3s include the opening cysteine and the closing phenylalanine or tryptophan. The D gene is left open where the match is weak. Size is omitted from some rows. Given values are once, few, many or a class for expanded clones.

D	V	J	size	DNA	CDR3
.	TRBV7-9	TRBJ2-1	few	TGTGCCAGCAGCTTAGTCGGACGACGGATTGATGAGCAGTTCTTC	CASSLVGRRIDEQFF
.	TRBV28	TRBJ2-7	few	TGTGCCAGCAGTTTAAATCCCAGGTTCTCCTACGAGCAGTACTTC	CASSLNPRFSYEQYF
TRBD2	TRBV12-3/TRBV12-4	TRBJ2-7	few	TGTGCCAGCAGTTTAGCGCGGGGGACTAGGAGCTACGAGCAGTACTTC	CASSLARGTRSYEQYF
.	TRBV27	TRBJ2-3	few	TGTGCCAGCAGTTTAGCAGGGTGGAGCACAGATACGCAGTATTTT	CASSLAGWSTDTQYF
.	TRBV7-9	TRBJ1-5	.	TGTGCCAGCAGCCCGGGACACAACAATCAGCCCCAGCATTTT	CASSPGHNNQPQHF
.	TRBV27	TRBJ1-1	many	TGTGCCAGCAGTCCCACGGGCACTGAAGCTTTCTTT	CASSPTGTEAFF
TRBD1	TRBV6-1	TRBJ2-7	few	TGTGCCAGCACCTCCGGGACAGGGGGCTACGACGAGCAGTACTTC	CASTSGTGGYDEQYF
.	TRBV20-1	TRBJ1-3	.	TGCAGTCCCGCGACAGGAAACACCATATATTTT	CSPATGNTIYF
.	TRBV19	TRBJ1-1	.	TGTGCCACCTCCGGGGAGGCCGGGGAAGCTTTCTTT	CATSGEAGEAFF
.	TRBV28	TRBJ2-1	.	TGTGCCAGCAGTCCCCCTGGCAGGGAAAATGAGCAGTTCTTC	CASSPPGRENEQFF
.	TRBV7-2	TRBJ2-7	many	TGTGCCAGCAGCTGGGGACGCACTTACGAGCAGTACTTC	CASSWGRTYEQYF
.	TRBV30	TRBJ2-7	.	TGTGCCTGGAGCATTACGAACTCCTTGTACGAGCAGTACTTC	CAWSITNSLYEQYF
.	TRBV10-3	TRBJ1-1	.	TGTGCCATCAGTGAGTCGGAGACTGTGAACACTGAAGCTTTCTTT	CAISESETVNTEAFF
TRBD1	TRBV12-5	TRBJ1-4	.	TGTGCTAGTACCGGGACAGGGGGTTCCCAAACTAATGAAAAACTGTTTTTT	CASTGTGGSQTNEKLFF
.	TRBV4-1	TRBJ2-3	.	TGCGCCAGCAGCCAACCTGCCGCGGTACAGGGACCCACAGATACGCAGTATTTT	CASSQPAAVQGPTDTQYF
.	TRBV28	TRBJ2-7	.	TGTGCCAGCAACTTAGAGAGACAGGCACCCTACGAGCAGTACTTC	CASNLERQAPYEQYF
TRBD1	TRBV3-1	TRBJ2-5	.	TGTGCCAGCAGCCAAGAAGTTCGACAGGGCCAAGAGACCCAGTACTTC	CASSQEVRQGQETQYF
TRBD2	TRBV6-1	TRBJ2-1	few	TGTGCCAGCAGTGAAGCAGGGGAGGGATACAATGAGCAGTTCTTC	CASSEAGEGYNEQFF
.	TRBV7-8	TRBJ2-7	.	TGTGCCAGCAGCCGATACAGGGATTGGCCCTACGAGCAGTACTTC	CASSRYRDWPYEQYF
.	TRBV11-2	TRBJ2-3	.	TGTGCCAGCAGAAACCCTCAGCGGAAATACACAGATACGCAGTATTTT	CASRNPQRKYTDTQYF
TRBD2	TRBV6-1	TRBJ2-3	.	TGTGCCAGCAGGCTAGCGGGGGCAACTAGCACAGATACGCAGTATTTT	CASRLAGATSTDTQYF
.	TRBV7-4	TRBJ2-1	.	TGTGCCAGCAGTCCAGGGGTGCGGGATGAGCAGTTCTTC	CASSPGVRDEQFF
.	TRBV3-1	TRBJ1-1	.	TGTGCCAGCAGCCCCTCCTCCAGGGTAAGTAGCACTGAAGCTTTCTTT	CASSPSSRVSSTEAFF
TRBD2	TRBV7-8	TRBJ2-1	many	TGTGCCAGCAGCTTAGCACGACTAGCGGGGGGCCACGGTTCTAGCTCCTACAATGAGCAGTTCTTC	CASSLARLAGGHGSSSYNEQFF
TRBD1	TRBV20-1	TRBJ2-7	.	TGCAGTGCCGAGGGACAGGGGGCGCGCTACGAGCAGTACTTC	CSAEGQGARYEQYF
.	TRBV7-3	TRBJ1-1	.	TGTGCCAGCACCCCACCCGGGAGAAACCAAAGGGACACTGAAGCTTTCTTT	CASTPPGRNQRDTEAFF
TRBD1	TRBV6-1	TRBJ2-7	.	TGTGCCAGCCAGCTGGGACAGGGTGGTAGAGAGCAGTACTTC	CASQLGQGGREQYF
TRBD2	TRBV7-6	TRBJ2-3	many	TGTGCCAGCAGCTTAGCATTTGGCGGGAGTGAACTGGATTTT	CASSLAFGGSELDF
TRBD1	TRBV11-1	TRBJ1-1	.	TGTGCCAGCAGAGACCCGACAGGGCTGAACACTGAAGCTTTCTTT	CASRDPTGLNTEAFF
TRBD2	TRBV7-9	TRBJ2-4	.	TGTGCCAGCACCGACCGATCGACTAGCCCACAGCGATTC	CASTDRSTSPQRF
.	TRBV20-1	TRBJ1-2	few	TGCAGTGCGCAAGATCAGGGTCATCATGGCTACACCTTC	CSAQDQGHHGYTF
.	TRBV7-9	TRBJ2-7	.	TGTGCCAGCAGCCCCAGAAGGAGTACCTACGAGCAGTACTTC	CASSPRRSTYEQYF
TRBD1	TRBV7-8	TRBJ1-4	few	TGTGCCAGCAGCACGGGACAGGGCAATGAAAAACTGTTTTTT	CASSTGQGNEKLFF
TRBD1	TRBV7-6	TRBJ2-1	.	TGTGCCAGCAGCTTAGAGACAGGGGCGTACTCCTACAATGAGCAGTTCTTC	CASSLETGAYSYNEQFF
.	TRBV27	TRBJ2-2	.	TGTGCCAGCAGTAGTACACCGAACACCGGGGAGCTGTTTTTT	CASSSTPNTGELFF
.	TRBV2	TRBJ2-2	.	TGTGCCAGCAGACAGGGTTGGGAGGACACCGGGGAGCTGTTTTTT	CASRQGWEDTGELFF
.	TRBV11-2	TRBJ2-1	.	TGTGCCAGCAGCTTAAGAGGTGGGGGGTACAATGAGCAGTTCTTC	CASSLRGGGYNEQFF
.	TRBV4-1	TRBJ2-5	.	TGCGCCAGCAGCCAAGATAACAACAGAGGAGAGACCCAGTACTTC	CASSQDNNRGETQYF
TRBD1	TRBV19	TRBJ1-2	.	TGTGCCAGTGGAGACAGGGGGCTTCTCTATGGCTACACCTTC	CASGDRGLLYGYTF
TRBD2	TRBV9	TRBJ2-7	few	TGTGCCAGCAGCACGACTAGCGGGAGATTCTACGAGCAGTACTTC	CASSTTSGRFYEQYF
TRBD2	TRBV6-6	TRBJ2-1	.	TGTGCCAGCAGTTACAAACTAGCGGGTTTAGCCTCCTACAATGAGCAGTTCTTC	CASSYKLAGLASYNEQFF
.	TRBV12-3/TRBV12-4	TRBJ2-7	few	TGTGCCAGCAGTTTACAGCGTGGGGGCGAGCAGTACTTC	CASSLQRGGEQYF
.	TRBV7-9	TRBJ2-5	.	TGTGCCAGCAGCTTCCGGCGAGGGCGTGGGGAGACCCAGTACTTC	CASSFRRGRGETQYF
.	TRBV7-3	TRBJ2-2	few	TGTGCCAGCAGCTTCAGCTCGACAAACGCGAACACCGGGGAGCTGTTTTTT	CASSFSSTNANTGELFF